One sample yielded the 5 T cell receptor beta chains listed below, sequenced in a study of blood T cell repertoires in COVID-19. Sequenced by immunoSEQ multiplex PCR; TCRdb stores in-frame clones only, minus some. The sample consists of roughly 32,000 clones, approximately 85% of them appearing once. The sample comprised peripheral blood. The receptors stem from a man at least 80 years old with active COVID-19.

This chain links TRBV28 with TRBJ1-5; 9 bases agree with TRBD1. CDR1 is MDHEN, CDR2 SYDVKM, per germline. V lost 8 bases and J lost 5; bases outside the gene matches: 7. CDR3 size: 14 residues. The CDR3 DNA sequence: TGTGCCAGCGGGACAGGGCTGTTCTATCAGCCCCAGCATTTT. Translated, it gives CASGTGLFYQPQHF. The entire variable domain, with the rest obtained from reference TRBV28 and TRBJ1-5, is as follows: DVKVTQSSRYLVKRTGEKVFLECVQDMDHENMFWYRQDPGLGLRLIYFSYDVKMKEKGDIPEGYSVSREKKERFSLILESASTNQTSMYLCASGTGLFYQPQHFGDGTRLSIL.

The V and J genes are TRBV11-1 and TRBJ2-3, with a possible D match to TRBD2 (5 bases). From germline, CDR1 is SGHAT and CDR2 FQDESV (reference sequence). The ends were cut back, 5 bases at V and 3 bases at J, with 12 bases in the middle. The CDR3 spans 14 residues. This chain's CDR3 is CASSPLVGTDTQYF. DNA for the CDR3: TGTGCCAGCAGCCCACTAGTAGGGACAGATACGCAGTATTTT.

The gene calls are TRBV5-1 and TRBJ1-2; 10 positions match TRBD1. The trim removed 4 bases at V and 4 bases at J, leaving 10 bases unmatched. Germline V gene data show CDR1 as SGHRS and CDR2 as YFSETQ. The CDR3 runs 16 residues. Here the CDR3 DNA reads TGCGCCAGCAGCATTGACCGGGACAGGGGATCCTATGGCTACACCTTC. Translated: CASSIDRDRGSYGYTF.

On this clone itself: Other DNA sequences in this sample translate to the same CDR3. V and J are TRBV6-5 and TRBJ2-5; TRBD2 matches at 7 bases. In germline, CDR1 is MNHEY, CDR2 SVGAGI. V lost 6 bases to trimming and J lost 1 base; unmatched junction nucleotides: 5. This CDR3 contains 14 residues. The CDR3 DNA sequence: TGTGCCAGCAGATCCGGGGGGATCCAAGAGACCCAGTACTTC. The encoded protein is CASRSGGIQETQYF.

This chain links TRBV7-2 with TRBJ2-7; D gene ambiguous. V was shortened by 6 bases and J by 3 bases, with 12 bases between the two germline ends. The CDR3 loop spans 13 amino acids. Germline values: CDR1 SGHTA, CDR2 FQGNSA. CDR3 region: CASRSGGYYEQYF. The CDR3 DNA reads TGTGCCAGCAGATCCGGCGGTTACTACGAGCAGTACTTC.